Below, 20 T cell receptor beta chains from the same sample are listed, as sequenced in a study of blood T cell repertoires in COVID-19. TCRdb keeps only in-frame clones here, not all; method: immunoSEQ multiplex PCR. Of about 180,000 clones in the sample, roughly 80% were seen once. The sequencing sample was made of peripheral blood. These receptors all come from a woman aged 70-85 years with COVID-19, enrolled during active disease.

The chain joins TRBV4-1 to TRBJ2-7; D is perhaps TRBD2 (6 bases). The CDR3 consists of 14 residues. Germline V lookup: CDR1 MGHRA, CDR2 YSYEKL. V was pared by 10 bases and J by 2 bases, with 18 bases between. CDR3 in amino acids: CANPNRGLTYEQYF. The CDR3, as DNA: TGCGCCAACCCTAACCGGGGGTTAACCTACGAGCAGTACTTC.

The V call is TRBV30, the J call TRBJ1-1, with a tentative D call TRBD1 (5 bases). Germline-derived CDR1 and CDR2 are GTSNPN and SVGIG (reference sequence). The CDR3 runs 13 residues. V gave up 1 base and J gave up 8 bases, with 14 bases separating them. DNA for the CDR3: TGTGCCTGGAGTGGTCGGGGGGTAAGGGAAGCTTTCTTT. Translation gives CAWSGRGVREAFF. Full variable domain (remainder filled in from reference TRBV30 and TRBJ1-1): SQTIHQWPATLVQPVGSPLSLECTVEGTSNPNLYWYRQAAGRGLQLLFYSVGIGQISSEVPQNLSASRPQDRQFILSSKKLLLSDSGFYLCAWSGRGVREAFFGQGTRLTVV.

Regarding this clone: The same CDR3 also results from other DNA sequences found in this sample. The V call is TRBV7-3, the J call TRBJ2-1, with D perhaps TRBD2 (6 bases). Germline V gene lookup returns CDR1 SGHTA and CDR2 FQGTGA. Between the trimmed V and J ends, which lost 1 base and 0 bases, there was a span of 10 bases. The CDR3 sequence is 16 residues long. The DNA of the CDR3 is TGTGCCAGCAGCTTAAATCGGGGGAGCTCCTACAATGAGCAGTTCTTC. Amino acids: CASSLNRGSSYNEQFF.

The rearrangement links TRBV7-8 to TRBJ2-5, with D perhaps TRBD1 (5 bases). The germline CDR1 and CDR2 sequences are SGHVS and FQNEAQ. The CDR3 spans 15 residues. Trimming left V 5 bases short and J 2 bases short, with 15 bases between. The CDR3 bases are TGTGCCAGCAGCCAAAATAGGGGCCTTCAAGAGACCCAGTACTTC. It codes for CASSQNRGLQETQYF. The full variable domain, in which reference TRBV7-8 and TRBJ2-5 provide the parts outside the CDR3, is GAGVSQSPRYKVAKRGQDVALRCDPISGHVSLFWYQQALGQGPEFLTYFQNEAQLDKSGLPSDRFFAERPEGSVSTLKIQRTQQEDSAVYLCASSQNRGLQETQYFGPGTRLLVL.

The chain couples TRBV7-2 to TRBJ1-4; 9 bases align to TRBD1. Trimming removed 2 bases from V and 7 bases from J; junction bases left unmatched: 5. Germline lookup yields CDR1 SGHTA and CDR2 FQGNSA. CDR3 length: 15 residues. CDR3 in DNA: TGTGCCAGCAGCTTATCCGGGACAGGGCCTGAAAAACTGTTTTTT. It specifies CASSLSGTGPEKLFF.

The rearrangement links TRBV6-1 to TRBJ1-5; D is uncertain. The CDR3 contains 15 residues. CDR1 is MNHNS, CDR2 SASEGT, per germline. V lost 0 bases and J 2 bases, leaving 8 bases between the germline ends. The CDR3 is CASSEAMAGNQPQHF. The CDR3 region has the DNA TGTGCCAGCAGTGAAGCGATGGCCGGCAATCAGCCCCAGCATTTT.

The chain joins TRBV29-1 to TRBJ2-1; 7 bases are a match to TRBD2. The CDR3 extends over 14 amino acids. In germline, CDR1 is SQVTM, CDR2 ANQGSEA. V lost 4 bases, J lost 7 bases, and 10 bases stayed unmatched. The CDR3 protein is CSVVGGRVENEQFF. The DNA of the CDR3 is TGCAGCGTTGTAGGAGGGAGGGTAGAAAATGAGCAGTTCTTC.

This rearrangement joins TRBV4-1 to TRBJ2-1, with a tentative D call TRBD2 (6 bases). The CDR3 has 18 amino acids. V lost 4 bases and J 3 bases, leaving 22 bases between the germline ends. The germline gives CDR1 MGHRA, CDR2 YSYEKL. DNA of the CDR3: TGCGCCAGCAGCCCCCCTCGGGACTTAGGGTGGGGCTACAATGAGCAGTTCTTC. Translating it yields CASSPPRDLGWGYNEQFF.

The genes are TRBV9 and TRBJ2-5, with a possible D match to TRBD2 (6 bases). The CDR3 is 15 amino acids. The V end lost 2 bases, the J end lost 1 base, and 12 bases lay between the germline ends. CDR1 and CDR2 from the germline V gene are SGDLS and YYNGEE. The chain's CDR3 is CASSVNGRSQETQYF. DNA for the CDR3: TGTGCCAGCAGCGTGAACGGGAGATCCCAAGAGACCCAGTACTTC.

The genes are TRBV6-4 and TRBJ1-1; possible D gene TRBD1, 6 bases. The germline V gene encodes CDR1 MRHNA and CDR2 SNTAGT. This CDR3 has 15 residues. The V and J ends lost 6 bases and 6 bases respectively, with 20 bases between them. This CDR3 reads CASRIFDRRHAEAFF. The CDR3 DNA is TGTGCCAGCAGGATCTTCGACAGGCGGCACGCTGAAGCTTTCTTT.

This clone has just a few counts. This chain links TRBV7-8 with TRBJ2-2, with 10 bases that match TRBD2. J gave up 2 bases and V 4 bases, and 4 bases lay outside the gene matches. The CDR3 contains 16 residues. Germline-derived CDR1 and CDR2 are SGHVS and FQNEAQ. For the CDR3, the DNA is TGTGCCAGCAGCTCGTTAGCGGGGGGAAACACCGGGGAGCTGTTTTTT. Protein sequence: CASSSLAGGNTGELFF.

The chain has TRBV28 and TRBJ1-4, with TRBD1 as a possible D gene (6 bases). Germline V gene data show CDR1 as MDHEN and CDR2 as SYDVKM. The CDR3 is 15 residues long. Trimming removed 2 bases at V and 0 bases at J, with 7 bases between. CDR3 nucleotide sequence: TGTGCCAGCAGTTTAAGGGGGTCAACTAATGAAAAACTGTTTTTT. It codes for CASSLRGSTNEKLFF.

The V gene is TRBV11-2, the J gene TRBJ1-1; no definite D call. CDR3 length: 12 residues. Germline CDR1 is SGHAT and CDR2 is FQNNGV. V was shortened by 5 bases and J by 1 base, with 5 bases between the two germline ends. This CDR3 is CASSRSNTEAFF. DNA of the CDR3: TGTGCCAGCAGCCGGTCGAACACTGAAGCTTTCTTT.

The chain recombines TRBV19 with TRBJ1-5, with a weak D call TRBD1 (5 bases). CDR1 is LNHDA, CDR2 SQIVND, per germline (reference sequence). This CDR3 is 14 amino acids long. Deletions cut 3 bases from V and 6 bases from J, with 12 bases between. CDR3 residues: CASSMVRGGQPQHF. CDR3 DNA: TGTGCCAGTAGTATGGTGAGGGGAGGTCAGCCCCAGCATTTT.

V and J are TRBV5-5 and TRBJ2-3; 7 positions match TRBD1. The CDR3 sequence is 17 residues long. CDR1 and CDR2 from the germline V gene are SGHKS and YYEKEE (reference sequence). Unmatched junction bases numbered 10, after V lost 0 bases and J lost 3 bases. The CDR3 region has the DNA TGTGCCAGCAGCTTGGGTGGGTTACAGGGGTGGACAGATACGCAGTATTTT. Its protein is CASSLGGLQGWTDTQYF.

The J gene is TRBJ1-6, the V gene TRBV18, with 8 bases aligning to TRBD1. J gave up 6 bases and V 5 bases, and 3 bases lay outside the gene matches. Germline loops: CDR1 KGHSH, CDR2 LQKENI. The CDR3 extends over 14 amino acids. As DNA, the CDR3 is TGTGCCAGCTCAACGACAGGGGCTAATTCACCCCTCCACTTT. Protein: CASSTTGANSPLHF. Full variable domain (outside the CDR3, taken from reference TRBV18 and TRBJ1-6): NAGVMQNPRHLVRRRGQEARLRCSPMKGHSHVYWYRQLPEEGLKFMVYLQKENIIDESGMPKERFSAEFPKEGPSILRIQQVVRGDSAAYFCASSTTGANSPLHFGNGTRLTVT.

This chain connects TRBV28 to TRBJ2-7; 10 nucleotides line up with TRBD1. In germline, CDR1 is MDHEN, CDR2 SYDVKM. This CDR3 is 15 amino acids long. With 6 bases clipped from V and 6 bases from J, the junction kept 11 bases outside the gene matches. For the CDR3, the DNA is TGTGCCAGCAGGGGCGGGACAGGGGCCAATTCCGAGCAGTACTTC. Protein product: CASRGGTGANSEQYF.

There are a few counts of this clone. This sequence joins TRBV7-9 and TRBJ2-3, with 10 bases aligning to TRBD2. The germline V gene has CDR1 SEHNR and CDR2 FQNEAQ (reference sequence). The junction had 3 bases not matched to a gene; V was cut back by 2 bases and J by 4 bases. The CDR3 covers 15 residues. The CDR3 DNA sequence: TGTGCCAGCAGCTTACCAGCGGGAGGGCCAGATACGCAGTATTTT. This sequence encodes CASSLPAGGPDTQYF.

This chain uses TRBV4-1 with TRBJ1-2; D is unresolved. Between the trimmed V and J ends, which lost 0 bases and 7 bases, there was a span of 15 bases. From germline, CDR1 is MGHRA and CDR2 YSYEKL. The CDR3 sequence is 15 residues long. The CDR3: CASSQERQAAGGYTF. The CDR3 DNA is TGCGCCAGCAGCCAAGAGAGGCAGGCCGCGGGTGGCTACACCTTC.

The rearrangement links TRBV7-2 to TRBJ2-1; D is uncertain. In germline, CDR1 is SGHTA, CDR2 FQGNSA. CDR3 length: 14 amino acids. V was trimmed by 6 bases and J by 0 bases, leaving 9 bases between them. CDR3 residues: CASRFRSSYNEQFF. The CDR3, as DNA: TGTGCCAGCAGATTTCGGAGCTCCTACAATGAGCAGTTCTTC.